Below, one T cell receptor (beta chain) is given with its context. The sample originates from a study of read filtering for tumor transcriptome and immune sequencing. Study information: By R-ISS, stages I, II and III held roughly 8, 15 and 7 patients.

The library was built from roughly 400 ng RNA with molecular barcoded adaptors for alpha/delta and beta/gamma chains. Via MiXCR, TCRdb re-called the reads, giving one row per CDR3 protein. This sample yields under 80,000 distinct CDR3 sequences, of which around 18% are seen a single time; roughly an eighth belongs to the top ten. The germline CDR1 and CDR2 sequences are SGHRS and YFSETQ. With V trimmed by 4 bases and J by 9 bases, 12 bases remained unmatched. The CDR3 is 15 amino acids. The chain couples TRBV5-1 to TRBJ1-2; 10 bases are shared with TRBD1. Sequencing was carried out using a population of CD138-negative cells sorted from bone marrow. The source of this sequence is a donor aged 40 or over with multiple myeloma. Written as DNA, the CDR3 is TGCGCCAGCAGCCCAGCCGGGACAGGGGTGGAGCGCTACACCTTC. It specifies CASSPAGTGVERYTF.